This T cell receptor beta chain stems from a study of blood T cell repertoires in COVID-19. About the study: T cells, B-cell-depleted T cells, or PBMCs supplied cDNA or gDNA.

Comment on this clone: The sample contains more than one DNA sequence encoding this CDR3.

Original processing methods: Reference gene primer amplification gave estimated nucleated cell counts. Here immunoSEQ multiplex PCR was the method, and the copy in TCRdb shows in-frame clones only, minus some. Clonal size and the V and J genes are those of that table, whereas D and trimming came from the DNA. The sample lists about 360,000 clones; nearly 90% were seen once. Participant age was roughly 18 to 100 years, and participants resided in roughly 24 US areas. Participants were placed into cohorts based on the clinical history they reported. In germline, CDR1 is SGHRS, CDR2 YFSETQ. V gave up 3 bases and J gave up 5 bases; unmatched junction bases: 3. This CDR3 comprises 14 residues.

The source of this sequence is a middle-aged woman with acute COVID-19. The gene calls are TRBV5-1 and TRBJ1-1, with 11 bases lining up with TRBD1. Material: PBMCs or T cells enriched from blood (not recorded which). This chain's CDR3 is CASSSGTGGTEAFF. The CDR3 nucleotides read TGCGCCAGCAGCTCTGGGACAGGGGGTACTGAAGCTTTCTTT.